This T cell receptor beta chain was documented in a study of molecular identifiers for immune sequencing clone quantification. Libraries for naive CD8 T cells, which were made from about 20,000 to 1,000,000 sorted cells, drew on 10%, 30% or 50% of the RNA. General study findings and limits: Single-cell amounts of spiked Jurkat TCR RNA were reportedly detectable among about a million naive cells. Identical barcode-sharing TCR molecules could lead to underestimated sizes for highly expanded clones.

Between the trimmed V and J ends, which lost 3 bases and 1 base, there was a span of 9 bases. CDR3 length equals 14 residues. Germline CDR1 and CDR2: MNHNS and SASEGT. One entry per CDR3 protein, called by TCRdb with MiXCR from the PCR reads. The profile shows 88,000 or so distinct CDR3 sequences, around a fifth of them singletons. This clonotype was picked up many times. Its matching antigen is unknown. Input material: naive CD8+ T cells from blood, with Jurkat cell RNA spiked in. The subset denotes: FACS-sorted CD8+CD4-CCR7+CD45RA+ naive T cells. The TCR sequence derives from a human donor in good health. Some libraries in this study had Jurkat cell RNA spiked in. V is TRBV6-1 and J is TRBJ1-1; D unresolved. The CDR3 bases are TGTGCCAGCAGTGAGTACGGCCAGAACACTGAAGCTTTCTTT. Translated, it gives CASSEYGQNTEAFF.